This T cell receptor beta chain was retrieved from a study of PD-1 blockade in classical Hodgkin lymphoma. Study outcomes and limitations: No one has yet defined what causes the repertoire differences, which may be disease activity or prior therapy.

A note on this clone: The antigen is unknown.

Libraries were prepared by immunoSEQ multiplex PCR; TCRdb keeps only in-frame clonotypes and omits some of them. Of 25,000 to 35,000 clones listed, 60% to 80% were seen once; the top ten hold 3.5% to 4%. CDR3 length: 14 residues. Trimming removed 6 bases from V and 5 bases from J, with 14 bases in between. CDR1 MNHEY and CDR2 SVGAGI come from the germline V gene. After autologous stem cell transplantation all patients relapsed, and prior brentuximab vedotin exposure differed between cohorts. The source was peripheral blood mononuclear cells (PBMCs), collected before the second cycle of nivolumab. The chain joins TRBV6-5 to TRBJ1-5, with D possibly being TRBD1 (5 bases). The TCR sequence derives from a human donor with classical Hodgkin lymphoma. CDR3 amino acids: CASRAAAGHQPQHF. CDR3 DNA: TGTGCCAGCAGGGCGGCGGCGGGGCATCAGCCCCAGCATTTT.